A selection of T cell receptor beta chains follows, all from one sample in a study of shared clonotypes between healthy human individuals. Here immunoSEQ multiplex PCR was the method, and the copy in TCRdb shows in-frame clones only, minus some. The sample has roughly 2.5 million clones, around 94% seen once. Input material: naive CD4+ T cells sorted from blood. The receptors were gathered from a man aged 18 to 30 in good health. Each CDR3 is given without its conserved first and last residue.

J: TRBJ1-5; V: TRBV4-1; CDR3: ASSQDWSNQPQH
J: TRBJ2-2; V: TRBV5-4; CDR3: ASSSTGTGTGELF
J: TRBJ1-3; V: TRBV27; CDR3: ASRLKSQGIGNTIY
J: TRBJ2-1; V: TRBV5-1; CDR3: ASSLWGETDEQF
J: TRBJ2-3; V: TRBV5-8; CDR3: ASSLGLAGGSQY
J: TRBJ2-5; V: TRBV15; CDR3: ATSKGGQKEETQY
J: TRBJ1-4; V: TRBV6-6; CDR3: ASSYGRINEKLF
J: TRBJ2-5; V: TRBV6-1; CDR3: ASSPVGETQY
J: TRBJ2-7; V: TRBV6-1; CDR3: ASSSERGAYEQY
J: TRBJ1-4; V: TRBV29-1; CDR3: SALLGEANEKLF
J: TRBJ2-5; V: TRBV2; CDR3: ASQGLSYQETQY
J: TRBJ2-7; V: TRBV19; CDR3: ATPPDSTYEQY
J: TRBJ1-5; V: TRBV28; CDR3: ASSPTGTSNQPQH
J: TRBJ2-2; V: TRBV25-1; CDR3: ASSREANTGELF
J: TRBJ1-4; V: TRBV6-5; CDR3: ASSYDRWNEKLF
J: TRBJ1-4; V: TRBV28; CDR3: ASSSRAGEKLF
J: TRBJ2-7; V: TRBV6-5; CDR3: ASSYQGQVTKQY
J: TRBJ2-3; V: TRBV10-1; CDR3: ASSSSYGVETQY
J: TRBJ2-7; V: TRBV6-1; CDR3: ASSGVTVGSYEQY
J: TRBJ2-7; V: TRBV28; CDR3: ASSSGQGAPYEQY
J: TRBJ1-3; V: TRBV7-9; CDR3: ASSSPDRDSSGNTIY
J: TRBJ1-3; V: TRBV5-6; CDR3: ASSSGPASSGNTIY
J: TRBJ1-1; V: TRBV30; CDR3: AWRHGGNTEAF
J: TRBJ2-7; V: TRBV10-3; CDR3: ASLSDLAGGPYEQY
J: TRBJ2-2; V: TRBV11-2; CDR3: ASSPTDRGRRTGELF